These 20 T cell receptor beta chains originate from one sample sequenced in a study of Ad26.COV2.S vaccination and SARS-CoV-2 variants. Measured with immunoSEQ multiplex PCR; TCRdb has only the in-frame clones, and not every one. This sample has 380,000 or so clones, with 80% to 90% found just once. The treatment denotes: roughly 18 received Ad26.COV2.S at low or high dose, single or two shots; 5 received placebo; per-sample allocation not given. The samples date from day 63 after the first vaccine or placebo injection. This sample comprised peripheral blood, obtained in a trial of Ad26.COV2.S vaccine versus placebo. The receptors stem from a person between 18 and 60 years old who received the Ad26.COV2.S COVID-19 vaccine or a placebo.

The genes are TRBV21-1 and TRBJ2-4; the table's D call, TRBD2, has no DNA check behind it. TRBV21-1 is tagged as a pseudogene. This CDR3 comprises 10 residues. The chain's CDR3 is CASRGGNRYF. CDR3 nucleotides: TGTGCCAGCAGGGGGGGAAATAGGTACTTC.

The CDR3 reads CASSPMEFSGANVLTF. DNA of the CDR3: TGTGCCAGCTCACCAATGGAATTCTCTGGGGCCAACGTCCTGACTTTC. V is TRBV18 and J is TRBJ2-6; D is ambiguous. V lost 2 bases, J lost 0 bases, and 8 bases lay in between. The CDR3 extends over 16 amino acids. Germline-derived CDR1 and CDR2 are KGHSH and LQKENI.

The rearrangement links TRBV7-8 to TRBJ1-5; tentative D call: TRBD1 (6 bases). CDR3 length: 13 residues. V shed 5 bases and J shed 5 bases, with 10 bases lying between them. From germline, CDR1 is SGHVS and CDR2 FQNEAQ. DNA for the CDR3: TGTGCCAGCAGCACCAACAGGGATCAGCCCCAGCATTTT. Translated, it gives CASSTNRDQPQHF.

The chain joins TRBV11-2 to TRBJ2-7; D unclear. V lost 2 bases to trimming and J lost 2 bases, with 4 bases between them. The germline CDR1 and CDR2 sequences are SGHAT and FQNNGV. This CDR3 region has 12 residues. The CDR3 DNA is TGTGCCAGCAGCTTACCTACCTACGAGCAGTACTTC. Its protein is CASSLPTYEQYF. The full variable domain, with the rest looked up from reference TRBV11-2 and TRBJ2-7, is EAGVAQSPRYKIIEKRQSVAFWCNPISGHATLYWYQQILGQGPKLLIQFQNNGVVDDSQLPKDRFSAERLKGVDSTLKIQPAKLEDSAVYLCASSLPTYEQYFGPGTRLTVT.

V gene TRBV28 combines with J gene TRBJ1-2, with D tentatively TRBD1 (6 bases). There are 14 residues in the CDR3. Germline V CDR1 and CDR2: MDHEN, SYDVKM. Trimming left V 5 bases short and J 3 bases short, with 13 bases between. The CDR3 DNA is TGTGCCAGCAGTAGCCCCCAGGGGTACTATGGCTACACCTTC. It is translated as CASSSPQGYYGYTF.

This chain joins TRBV19 and TRBJ2-3; a weak D match, TRBD2 (6 bases). The V gene lost 6 bases and the J gene lost 3 bases, with 22 bases spanning the gap. This CDR3 contains 17 residues. The germline CDR1 and CDR2 sequences are LNHDA and SQIVND (reference sequence). The CDR3 bases are TGTGCCAGTAGCGTGGGGGGACCGGGGCAGGAGACAGATACGCAGTATTTT. Translation: CASSVGGPGQETDTQYF.

This rearrangement joins TRBV4-1 to TRBJ2-5; 10 bases align to TRBD1. The CDR3 covers 15 residues. In germline, CDR1 is MGHRA, CDR2 YSYEKL. The V gene end was trimmed by 3 bases and the J gene end by 1 base; junction bases not matched to a gene: 2. The CDR3 here is CASSQTGGGQETQYF. CDR3 bases: TGCGCCAGCAGCCAGACAGGGGGCGGCCAAGAGACCCAGTACTTC.

This clone was detected only once. The V gene is TRBV7-2, the J gene TRBJ2-3; D might be TRBD1 (5 bases). This CDR3 contains 13 residues. V lost 6 bases to trimming and J lost 6 bases, with 13 bases between them. CDR1 SGHTA and CDR2 FQGNSA come from the germline V gene. CDR3 sequence (DNA): TGTGCCAGCAGTCAGGGTAGTGTGGATACGCAGTATTTT. Amino acid sequence: CASSQGSVDTQYF.

The chain employs TRBV18 and TRBJ1-2; 10 nucleotides match TRBD1. With 3 bases clipped from V and 4 bases from J, the junction kept 2 bases outside the gene matches. The V gene's germline CDR1 is KGHSH and CDR2 LQKENI. This CDR3 comprises 14 residues. The CDR3 nucleotides are TGTGCCAGCTCACCCGGGACAGGGGTCTATGGCTACACCTTC. Its translation: CASSPGTGVYGYTF.

This clone was seen just once. The rearrangement uses TRBV11-2 and TRBJ1-2; maybe TRBD1 (6 bases). The CDR3 is 15 amino acids. Trimming took 0 bases from V and 4 from J, leaving 12 bases between them. Germline loops: CDR1 SGHAT, CDR2 FQNNGV. CDR3 region: CASSLDQGYTYGYTF. In DNA, the CDR3 is TGTGCCAGCAGCTTAGATCAGGGGTATACCTATGGCTACACCTTC.

This rearrangement joins TRBV11-3 to TRBJ2-1; 7 nucleotides match TRBD1. Looked up from germline, CDR1 is SGHNT and CDR2 is YENEEA. V trimming: 7 bases; J trimming: 5 bases; junction bases outside the gene matches: 14. This CDR3 has 16 residues. The CDR3 loop is CASKTRTGLADNEQFF. The CDR3 bases are TGTGCCAGCAAAACCCGGACAGGCCTCGCGGACAATGAGCAGTTCTTC. The full variable domain, in which reference TRBV11-3 and TRBJ2-1 provide the parts outside the CDR3, is EAGVVQSPRYKIIEKKQPVAFWCNPISGHNTLYWYLQNLGQGPELLIRYENEEAVDDSQLPKDRFSAERLKGVDSTLKIQPAELGDSAVYLCASKTRTGLADNEQFFGPGTRLTVL.

The chain is built from TRBV6-2 or TRBV6-3 and TRBJ1-2; no clear D. CDR3 length: 11 amino acids. Deletions cut 3 bases from V and 7 bases from J, with 6 bases between. CDR1 is MNHEY and CDR2 is SVGEGT in the germline V gene. The CDR3 loop is CASSYMGGYTF. CDR3 bases: TGTGCCAGCAGTTATATGGGTGGCTACACCTTC.

The chain links TRBV15 to TRBJ2-2; D gene uncertain. CDR3 length: 16 residues. The germline CDR1 and CDR2 sequences are LNHNV and YYDKDF (reference sequence). Trimming pared 7 bases from V and 0 bases from J, leaving 15 bases between. This CDR3 is CATTQNPVSNTGELFF. The CDR3 region has the DNA TGTGCCACCACCCAGAACCCGGTGTCGAACACCGGGGAGCTGTTTTTT.

The chain combines TRBV6-2 or TRBV6-3 with TRBJ1-2, with D unclear. The CDR3 loop spans 14 amino acids. Germline CDR1 and CDR2: MNHEY and SVGEGT. V lost 0 bases and J lost 5, with 10 bases in between. The CDR3 region has the DNA TGTGCCAGCAGTTACTCCGGACTACGATATGGCTACACCTTC. It yields the protein CASSYSGLRYGYTF.

This clone was found once. The chain couples TRBV27 to TRBJ2-7, with a tentative D call TRBD1 (6 bases). The CDR3 spans 15 residues. Between the trimmed V and J ends, which lost 1 base and 3 bases, there was a span of 13 bases. Germline-derived CDR1 and CDR2 are MNHEY and SMNVEV (reference sequence). DNA for the CDR3: TGTGCCAGCAGTTTATTTCAGGGGCCGGGCTACGAGCAGTACTTC. Its protein is CASSLFQGPGYEQYF.

This sequence joins TRBV11-2 and TRBJ2-5; 8 bases fit TRBD2. The CDR3 runs 13 residues. CDR1 is SGHAT, CDR2 FQNNGV, per germline. Unmatched junction bases numbered 1, after V lost 6 bases and J lost 1 base. The CDR3 spells CASRSGGQETQYF. The CDR3 DNA is TGTGCCAGCAGGAGCGGGGGCCAAGAGACCCAGTACTTC.

J is TRBJ2-1 and V is TRBV19; 9 positions agree with TRBD2. V shed 3 bases and J 8 bases; nucleotides not matched to a gene: 8. The germline V gene has CDR1 LNHDA and CDR2 SQIVND (reference sequence). The CDR3 loop spans 15 amino acids. CDR3 residues: CASSIWASGVYEQFF. In DNA form, the CDR3 reads TGTGCCAGTAGTATTTGGGCTAGCGGGGTCTATGAGCAGTTCTTC.

The CDR3 sequence: CASSVTGTGNTIYF. The DNA for the CDR3 is TGTGCCAGCAGCGTGACAGGGACTGGAAACACCATATATTTT. V usage is TRBV9 and J usage is TRBJ1-3, with 7 bases matching TRBD1. Germline CDR1 reads SGDLS; CDR2 reads YYNGEE. The CDR3 totals 14 residues. J was trimmed by 2 bases and V by 2 bases; bases with no gene match: 1.

Comments on this clone: This CDR3 is also generated by other DNA sequences in the sample. The rearrangement links TRBV9 to TRBJ2-1; 7 bases align to TRBD1. Germline CDR1 is SGDLS and CDR2 is YYNGEE. V shed 0 bases and J 4 bases; nucleotides not matched to a gene: 7. The CDR3 is made up of 16 amino acids. In nucleotides, the CDR3 is TGTGCCAGCAGCGTAGCAGGGGACAGAAATTACAATGAGCAGTTCTTC. This sequence encodes CASSVAGDRNYNEQFF.

This chain uses TRBV19 with TRBJ1-5; no clear D gene. The germline V gene encodes CDR1 LNHDA and CDR2 SQIVND (reference sequence). The CDR3 spans 12 residues. Trimming cost V 5 bases and J 7 bases, with 9 bases left between them. The CDR3 reads CASSDESQPQHF. The CDR3 coding sequence is TGTGCCAGTAGTGACGAGAGCCAGCCCCAGCATTTT.